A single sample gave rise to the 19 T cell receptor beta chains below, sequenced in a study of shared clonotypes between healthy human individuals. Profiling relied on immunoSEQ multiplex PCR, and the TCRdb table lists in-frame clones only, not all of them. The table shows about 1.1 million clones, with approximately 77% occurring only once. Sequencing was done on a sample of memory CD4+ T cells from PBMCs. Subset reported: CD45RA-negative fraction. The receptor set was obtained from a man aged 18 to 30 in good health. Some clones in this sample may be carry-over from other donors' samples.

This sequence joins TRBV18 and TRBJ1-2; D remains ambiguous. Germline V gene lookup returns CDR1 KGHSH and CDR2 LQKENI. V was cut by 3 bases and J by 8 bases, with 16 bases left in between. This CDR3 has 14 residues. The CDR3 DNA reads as TGTGCCAGCTCACCCTCAAGGTCCCTTGAGGGCTACACCTTC. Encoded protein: CASSPSRSLEGYTF.

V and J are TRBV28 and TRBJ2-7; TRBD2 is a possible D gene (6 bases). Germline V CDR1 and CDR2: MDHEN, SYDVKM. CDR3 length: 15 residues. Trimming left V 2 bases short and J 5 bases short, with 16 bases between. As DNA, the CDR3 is TGTGCCAGCAGTTTACCTAGCGCGAGGCACAACGAGCAGTACTTC. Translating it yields CASSLPSARHNEQYF.

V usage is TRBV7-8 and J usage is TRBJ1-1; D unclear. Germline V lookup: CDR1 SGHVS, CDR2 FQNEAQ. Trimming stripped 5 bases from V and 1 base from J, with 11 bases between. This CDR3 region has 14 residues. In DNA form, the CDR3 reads TGTGCCAGCAGCACTAGGGTCGAGAACACTGAAGCTTTCTTT. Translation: CASSTRVENTEAFF.

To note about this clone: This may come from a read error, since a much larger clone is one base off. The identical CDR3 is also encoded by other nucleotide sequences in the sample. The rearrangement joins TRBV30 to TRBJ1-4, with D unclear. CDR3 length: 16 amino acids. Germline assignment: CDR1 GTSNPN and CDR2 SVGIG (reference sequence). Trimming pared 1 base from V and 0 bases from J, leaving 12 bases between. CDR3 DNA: TGTGCCTGGAGTGCCTCGAGGACTTCAACTAATGAAAAACTGTTTTTT. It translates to CAWSASRTSTNEKLFF.

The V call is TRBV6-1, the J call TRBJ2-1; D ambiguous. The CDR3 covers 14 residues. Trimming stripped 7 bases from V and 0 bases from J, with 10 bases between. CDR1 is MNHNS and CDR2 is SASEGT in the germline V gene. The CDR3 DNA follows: TGTGCCAGCAAGGTGAGCCTCTCCTACAATGAGCAGTTCTTC. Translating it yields CASKVSLSYNEQFF.

CDR3 loop: CASSRGPNEKLFF. CDR3 bases: TGTGCCAGCTCACGGGGGCCTAATGAAAAACTGTTTTTT. J is TRBJ1-4 and V is TRBV18; a weak D match, TRBD1 (6 bases). This CDR3 region has 13 residues. The germline V gene has CDR1 KGHSH and CDR2 LQKENI. Deletions cut 4 bases from V and 3 bases from J, with 6 bases between.

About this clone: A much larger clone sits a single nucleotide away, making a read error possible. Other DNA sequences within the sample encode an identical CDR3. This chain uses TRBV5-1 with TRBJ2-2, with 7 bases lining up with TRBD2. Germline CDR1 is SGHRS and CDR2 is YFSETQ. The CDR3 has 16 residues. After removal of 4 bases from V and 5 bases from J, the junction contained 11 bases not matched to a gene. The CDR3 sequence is CASSPRRAGDTGELFF. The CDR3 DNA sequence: TGCGCCAGCAGCCCGCGTCGGGCGGGGGATACCGGGGAGCTGTTTTTT.

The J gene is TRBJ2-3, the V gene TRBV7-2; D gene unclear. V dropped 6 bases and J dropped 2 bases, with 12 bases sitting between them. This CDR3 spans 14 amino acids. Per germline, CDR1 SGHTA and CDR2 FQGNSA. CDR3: CASRAPGSTDTQYF. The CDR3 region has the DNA TGTGCCAGCAGGGCCCCAGGTTCCACAGATACGCAGTATTTT.

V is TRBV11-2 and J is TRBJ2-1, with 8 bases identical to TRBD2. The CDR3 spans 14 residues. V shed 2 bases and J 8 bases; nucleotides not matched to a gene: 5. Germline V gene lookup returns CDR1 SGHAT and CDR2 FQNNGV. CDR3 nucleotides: TGTGCCAGCAGCTTAACTAGCGGTGGCTATGAGCAGTTCTTC. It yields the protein CASSLTSGGYEQFF.

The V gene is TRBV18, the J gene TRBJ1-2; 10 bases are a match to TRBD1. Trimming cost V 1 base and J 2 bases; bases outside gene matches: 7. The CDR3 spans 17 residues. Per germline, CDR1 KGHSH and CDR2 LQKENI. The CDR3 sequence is CASSPRPTGGENYGYTF. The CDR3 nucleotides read TGTGCCAGCTCACCACGGCCGACAGGGGGCGAGAACTATGGCTACACCTTC.

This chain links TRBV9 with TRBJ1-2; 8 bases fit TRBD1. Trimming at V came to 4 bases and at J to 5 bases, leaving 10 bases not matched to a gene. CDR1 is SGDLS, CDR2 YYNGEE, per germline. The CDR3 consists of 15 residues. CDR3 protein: CASSQGQARLYGYTF. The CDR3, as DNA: TGTGCCAGCAGCCAGGGACAGGCTCGACTTTATGGCTACACCTTC. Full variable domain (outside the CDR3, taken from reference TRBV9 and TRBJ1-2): DSGVTQTPKHLITATGQRVTLRCSPRSGDLSVYWYQQSLDQGLQFLIQYYNGEERAKGNILERFSAQQFPDLHSELNLSSLELGDSALYFCASSQGQARLYGYTFGSGTRLTVV.

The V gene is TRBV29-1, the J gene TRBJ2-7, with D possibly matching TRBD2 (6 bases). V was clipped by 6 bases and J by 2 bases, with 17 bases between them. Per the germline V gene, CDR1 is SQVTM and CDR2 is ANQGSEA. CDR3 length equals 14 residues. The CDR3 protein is CSVHTGLSPYEQYF. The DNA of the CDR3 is TGCAGCGTCCATACGGGACTCTCCCCCTACGAGCAGTACTTC.

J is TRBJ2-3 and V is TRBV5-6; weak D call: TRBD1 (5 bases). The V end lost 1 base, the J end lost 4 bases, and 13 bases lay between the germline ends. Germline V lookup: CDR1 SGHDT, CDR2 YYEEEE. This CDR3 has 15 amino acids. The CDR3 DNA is TGTGCCAGCAGCTTGAACTGGGGCCGCGCAGATACGCAGTATTTT. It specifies CASSLNWGRADTQYF.

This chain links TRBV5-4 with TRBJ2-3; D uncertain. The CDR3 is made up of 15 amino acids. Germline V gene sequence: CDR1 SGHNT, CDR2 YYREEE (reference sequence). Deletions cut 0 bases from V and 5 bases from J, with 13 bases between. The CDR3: CASSLGGVSGDTQYF. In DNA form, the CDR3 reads TGTGCCAGCAGCTTGGGCGGTGTTAGTGGAGATACGCAGTATTTT.

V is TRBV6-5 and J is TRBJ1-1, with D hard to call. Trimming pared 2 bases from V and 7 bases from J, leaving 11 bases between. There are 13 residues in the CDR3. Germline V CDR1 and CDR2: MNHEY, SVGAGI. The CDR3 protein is CASSYLRTGEAFF. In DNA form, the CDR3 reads TGTGCCAGCAGTTACCTCCGGACCGGTGAAGCTTTCTTT.

The DNA for the CDR3 is TGTGCTAGTGGTTTGGTACCCGGGACAGGACTAGCGGGGATCCCCGGGGAGCTGTTTTTT. Residues: CASGLVPGTGLAGIPGELFF. V gene TRBV12-5 combines with J gene TRBJ2-2; 12 nucleotides agree with TRBD2. Germline V CDR1 and CDR2: LGHNT, FRNRAP. J lost 6 bases, V lost 0 bases, and 14 bases had no gene match. The CDR3 length is 20 residues.

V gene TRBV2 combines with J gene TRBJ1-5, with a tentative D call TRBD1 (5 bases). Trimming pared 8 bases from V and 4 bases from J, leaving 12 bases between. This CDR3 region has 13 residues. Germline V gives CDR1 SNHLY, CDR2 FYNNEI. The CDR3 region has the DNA TGTGCCAGCGAGGGACGGGGGAATCAGCCCCAGCATTTT. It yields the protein CASEGRGNQPQHF.

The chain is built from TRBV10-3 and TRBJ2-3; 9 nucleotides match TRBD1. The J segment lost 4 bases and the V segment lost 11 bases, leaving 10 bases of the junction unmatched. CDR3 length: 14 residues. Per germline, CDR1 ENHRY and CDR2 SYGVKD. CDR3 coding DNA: TGTGCCGCCGCCGGGACAGGGAGCGCAGATACGCAGTATTTT. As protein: CAAAGTGSADTQYF.

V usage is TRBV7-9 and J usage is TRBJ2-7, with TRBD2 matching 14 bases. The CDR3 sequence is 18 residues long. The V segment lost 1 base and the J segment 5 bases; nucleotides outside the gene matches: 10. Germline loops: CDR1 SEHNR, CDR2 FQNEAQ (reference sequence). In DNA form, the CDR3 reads TGTGCCAGCAGCTTAGTTTCCGGGACTAGCGGGAGAGGAGACGAGCAGTACTTC. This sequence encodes CASSLVSGTSGRGDEQYF. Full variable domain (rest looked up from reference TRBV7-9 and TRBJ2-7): DTGVSQNPRHKITKRGQNVTFRCDPISEHNRLYWYRQTLGQGPEFLTYFQNEAQLEKSRLLSDRFSAERPKGSFSTLEIQRTEQGDSAMYLCASSLVSGTSGRGDEQYFGPGTRLTVT.